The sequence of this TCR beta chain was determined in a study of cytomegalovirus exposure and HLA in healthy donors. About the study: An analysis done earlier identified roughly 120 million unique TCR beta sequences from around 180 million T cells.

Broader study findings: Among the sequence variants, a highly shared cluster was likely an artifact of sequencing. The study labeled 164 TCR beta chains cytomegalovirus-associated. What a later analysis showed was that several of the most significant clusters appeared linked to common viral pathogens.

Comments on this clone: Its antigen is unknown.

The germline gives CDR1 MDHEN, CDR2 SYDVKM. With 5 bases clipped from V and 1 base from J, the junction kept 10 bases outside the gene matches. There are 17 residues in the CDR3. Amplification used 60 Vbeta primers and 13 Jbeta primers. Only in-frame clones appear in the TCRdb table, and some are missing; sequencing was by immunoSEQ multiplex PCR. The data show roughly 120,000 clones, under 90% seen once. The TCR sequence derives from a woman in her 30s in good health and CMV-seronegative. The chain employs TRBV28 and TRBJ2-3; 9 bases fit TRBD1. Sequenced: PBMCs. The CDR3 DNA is TGTGCCAGCAGTCCGACAGGGGGTCAGCTTGGCACAGATACGCAGTATTTT. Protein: CASSPTGGQLGTDTQYF.